A single sample is the source of the 7 T cell receptor beta chains below, sequenced in a study of T cells after posttransplantation cyclophosphamide. Controls had myeloablative marrow grafts with methotrexate and calcineurin inhibitor, sampled at 1 year. The method was immunoSEQ multiplex PCR; TCRdb's version includes in-frame clones alone and lacks a portion of them. Found here are approximately 10,000 clones, around 90% of them singletons; the top ten hold under 5.5%. The sample was PBMCs, taken around 440 days after allogeneic stem cell transplant with calcineurin inhibitor and methotrexate. The receptors shown here come from a male patient in his fifties who received an allogeneic stem cell transplant from an unrelated donor, was CMV-positive, and had chronic GVHD only. Among the T cells, some may be from the graft donor.

The V call is TRBV10-1, the J call TRBJ2-2, with 11 bases that match TRBD1. The germline V gene encodes CDR1 WNHNN and CDR2 SYGVQD (reference sequence). Trimming took 7 bases from V and 4 from J; bases not matched to a gene: 2. The CDR3 runs to 14 residues. The CDR3 nucleotides read TGCGCCAGCAAGGGGACAGGGGGCACCGGGGAGCTGTTTTTT. Its translation is CASKGTGGTGELFF.

This clone has a handful of counts. The V gene is TRBV19, the J gene TRBJ1-6, with 7 bases identical to TRBD1. The CDR3 has 14 residues. After removal of 1 base from V and 13 bases from J, the junction contained 7 bases not matched to a gene. The germline V gene has CDR1 LNHDA and CDR2 SQIVND (reference sequence). The CDR3 nucleotides read TGTGCCAGTAGTATAGGGGGACAGAGATCCCCCCTCCACTTT. Translating gives CASSIGGQRSPLHF.

The V gene is TRBV10-2, the J gene TRBJ1-5; perhaps TRBD1 as D (5 bases). Germline CDR1 and CDR2: WSHSY and SAAADI. Trimming removed 6 bases at V and 0 bases at J, with 24 bases between. The CDR3 totals 19 residues. The chain's CDR3 is CASSGGGAREVYSNQPQHF. As DNA, the CDR3 is TGCGCCAGCAGCGGGGGAGGGGCGCGTGAGGTGTATAGCAATCAGCCCCAGCATTTT.

The chain employs TRBV27 and TRBJ1-2; 10 positions agree with TRBD1. Looked up from germline, CDR1 is MNHEY and CDR2 is SMNVEV (reference sequence). With 4 bases clipped from V and 4 bases from J, the junction kept 9 bases outside the gene matches. The CDR3 covers 16 residues. CDR3: CASSSYRTGGLYGYTF. DNA of the CDR3: TGTGCCAGCAGTTCTTACCGGACAGGGGGGCTCTATGGCTACACCTTC.

The chain joins TRBV5-6 to TRBJ2-7, with D maybe TRBD1 (5 bases). The CDR3 totals 15 residues. The V end lost 3 bases, the J end lost 2 bases, and 15 bases lay between the germline ends. Germline CDR1 reads SGHDT; CDR2 reads YYEEEE. CDR3 residues: CASSSTPPRAYEQYF. The CDR3 DNA reads TGTGCCAGCAGCTCAACCCCCCCCAGGGCCTACGAGCAGTACTTC. The full variable domain, completed using reference TRBV5-6 and TRBJ2-7, is DAGVTQSPTHLIKTRGQQVTLRCSPKSGHDTVSWYQQALGQGPQFIFQYYEEEERQRGNFPDRFSGHQFPNYSSELNVNALLLGDSALYLCASSSTPPRAYEQYFGPGTRLTVT.

The V call is TRBV27, the J call TRBJ2-7, with D possibly TRBD2 on 6 matching bases. Deletions cut 3 bases from V and 4 bases from J, with 13 bases between. The length of the CDR3 is 14 residues. The germline V gene encodes CDR1 MNHEY and CDR2 SMNVEV (reference sequence). The CDR3 here is CASSFGKGTYEQYF. The CDR3 region has the DNA TGTGCCAGCAGTTTCGGGAAGGGGACTTACGAGCAGTACTTC.

This chain uses TRBV7-9 with TRBJ1-2, with 9 bases aligning to TRBD1. The trim removed 4 bases at V and 4 bases at J, leaving 19 bases unmatched. Germline assignment: CDR1 SEHNR and CDR2 FQNEAQ (reference sequence). This CDR3 has 19 residues. CDR3 region: CASSSSPGTGKGVGYGYTF. CDR3 in DNA: TGTGCCAGCAGCTCCTCGCCCGGGACAGGGAAGGGTGTCGGCTATGGCTACACCTTC.